One and the same sample provided the 26 T cell receptor beta chains below, sequenced in a study of T-cell memory formation after mild COVID-19. Each CDR3 protein gets one entry after TCRdb re-called the 5' RACE reads with MiXCR. The table lists more than 120,000 distinct CDR3 sequences, about a fifth of them singletons. The source material was PBMCs or a T cell subset sorted from them (not recorded which). These receptors all come from an adult woman who had mild COVID-19 (a few samples of this study predate the infection). Cell type and time point are not known.

The V call is TRBV4-1, the J call TRBJ1-2; 10 bases map to TRBD1. Germline loops: CDR1 MGHRA, CDR2 YSYEKL. Germline trimming cut 4 bases from V and 2 bases from J; bases unmatched to any gene: 4. This CDR3 has 15 residues. In DNA, the CDR3 is TGCGCCAGCAGCCCTGGACAGGGGGTAAACTATGGCTACACCTTC. Its protein is CASSPGQGVNYGYTF.

This clonotype was counted at least ten times. This rearrangement joins TRBV7-9 to TRBJ2-7, with 11 bases lining up with TRBD2. The V gene end was trimmed by 5 bases and the J gene end by 2 bases; junction bases not matched to a gene: 8. Germline-derived CDR1 and CDR2 are SEHNR and FQNEAQ (reference sequence). The CDR3 runs to 16 residues. The CDR3 is CASSPIAGGWTYEQYF. The CDR3 region has the DNA TGTGCCAGCAGCCCGATAGCGGGAGGGTGGACCTACGAGCAGTACTTC.

This clonotype was seen at least ten times. The CDR3 bases are TGTGCCAGCAGCCGGGGAGGGGGCAAGTTCTTC. It specifies CASSRGGGKFF. The chain couples TRBV3-1 to TRBJ2-1; possibly TRBD1 or TRBD2 for D (7 bases each). Germline lookup yields CDR1 LGHDT and CDR2 YNNKEL (reference sequence). V shed 4 bases and J shed 14 bases, with 12 bases lying between them. This CDR3 is built from 11 residues.

This clonotype was picked up many times. The chain uses TRBV30 and TRBJ1-6, with D uncertain. This CDR3 has 14 residues. Germline CDR1 reads GTSNPN; CDR2 reads SVGIG (reference sequence). Trimming took off 0 bases at V and 5 bases at J, with 8 bases between the two ends. The chain's CDR3 is CAWSVLTDNSPLHF. CDR3 DNA sequence: TGTGCCTGGAGTGTACTAACGGATAATTCACCCCTCCACTTT.

The chain joins TRBV20-1 to TRBJ1-1; D is perhaps TRBD1 (6 bases). This CDR3 spans 13 amino acids. The ends were cut back, 6 bases at V and 6 bases at J, with 17 bases in the middle. Germline assignment: CDR1 DFQATT and CDR2 SNEGSKA (reference sequence). The CDR3 protein is CSAHLLGTPEAFF. CDR3 nucleotide sequence: TGCAGTGCCCATCTCTTGGGGACACCTGAAGCTTTCTTT.

In this sample, this clonotype turned up a few times. The rearrangement uses TRBV30 and TRBJ2-1; perhaps TRBD2 as D (6 bases). Germline V lookup: CDR1 GTSNPN, CDR2 SVGIG (reference sequence). CDR3 length: 14 residues. V lost 6 bases and J lost 0, with 12 bases in between. This chain's CDR3 is CACQMTSSYNEQFF. CDR3 sequence (DNA): TGTGCCTGCCAGATGACTAGCTCCTACAATGAGCAGTTCTTC.

In this sample, this clonotype turned up many times. This sequence joins TRBV12-3 or TRBV12-4 and TRBJ2-1; TRBD2 might be the D (5 bases). The CDR3 has 18 amino acids. Trimming removed 8 bases at V and 0 bases at J, with 23 bases between. CDR3 sequence (DNA): TGTGCCAGCCACTTCGATACCCGGGGAGTCAGCTCCTACAATGAGCAGTTCTTC. This encodes CASHFDTRGVSSYNEQFF.

The chain carries TRBV12-3 or TRBV12-4 and TRBJ2-1; D may correspond to TRBD1 or TRBD2 (5 bases each). This CDR3 has 13 amino acids. Trimming pared 6 bases from V and 7 bases from J, leaving 13 bases between. The CDR3 loop reads CASSLRGGNEQFF. The CDR3, as DNA: TGTGCCAGCAGCCTTCGTGGGGGTAATGAGCAGTTCTTC.

This clonotype occurred a few times. This chain joins TRBV6-6 and TRBJ2-2; a possible D gene is TRBD2 (5 bases). Germline values: CDR1 MNHNY, CDR2 SVGAGI (reference sequence). Trimming took off 7 bases at V and 0 bases at J, with 12 bases between the two ends. This CDR3 region has 15 residues. CDR3 coding DNA: TGTGCCAGCACTCCGTACGGGACGAACACCGGGGAGCTGTTTTTT. This encodes CASTPYGTNTGELFF.

V is TRBV7-9 and J is TRBJ1-1; weak D call: TRBD1 (5 bases). The CDR3 totals 14 residues. The V gene lost 4 bases and the J gene lost 5 bases, with 14 bases spanning the gap. Germline loops: CDR1 SEHNR, CDR2 FQNEAQ (reference sequence). The CDR3 DNA follows: TGTGCCAGCAGCTGGGGGGGTTTCGGAACTGAAGCTTTCTTT. Protein sequence: CASSWGGFGTEAFF.

J is TRBJ2-5 and V is TRBV5-6; D remains unclear. Trimming took off 0 bases at V and 1 base at J, with 4 bases between the two ends. Germline V gene data show CDR1 as SGHDT and CDR2 as YYEEEE. The CDR3 covers 13 residues. As DNA, the CDR3 is TGTGCCAGCAGCTTGGACTTCCAAGAGACCCAGTACTTC. Protein sequence: CASSLDFQETQYF.

The CDR3 sequence is CATSRAGVQETQYF. The CDR3 DNA reads TGTGCCACCAGCAGAGCGGGAGTCCAAGAGACCCAGTACTTC. This rearrangement joins TRBV15 to TRBJ2-5; D might be TRBD2 (6 bases). The V and J ends lost 1 base and 1 base respectively, with 7 bases between them. This CDR3 is built from 14 residues. Germline assignment: CDR1 LNHNV and CDR2 YYDKDF (reference sequence).

This clonotype showed up just a few times. The chain recombines TRBV7-2 with TRBJ1-6; D gene unclear. Germline CDR1 reads SGHTA; CDR2 reads FQGNSA. V lost 5 bases and J lost 8, with 10 bases in between. This CDR3 region has 13 residues. DNA of the CDR3: TGTGCCAGCAGCACTATGACGGATTCACCCCTCCACTTT. It yields the protein CASSTMTDSPLHF.

Turning to this clonotype: The DNA is left out, because the CDR3 cannot be placed on it with certainty; the CDR3 is given as TCRdb lists it. CDR3 amino acids: CISVSEARVEWGPPEAFF. This chain joins TRBV7-5 and TRBJ1-1; the table's D call, TRBD1, was not checked against the DNA. TRBV7-5 is annotated as a pseudogene. Both ends counted, the CDR3 spans 18 residues.

This clonotype has ten or more counts. The chain links TRBV7-9 to TRBJ2-3; no firm D call. The CDR3 runs to 13 residues. Trimming took 6 bases from V and 5 from J, leaving 12 bases between them. Germline V gene data show CDR1 as SEHNR and CDR2 as FQNEAQ (reference sequence). The CDR3 DNA reads as TGTGCCAGCAGTAGGGTTGCGGAAGATACGCAGTATTTT. Translating gives CASSRVAEDTQYF.

V is TRBV5-1 and J is TRBJ1-1, with a weak D call TRBD1 (5 bases). Looked up from germline, CDR1 is SGHRS and CDR2 is YFSETQ. The CDR3 totals 13 residues. V lost 5 bases, J lost 2 bases, and 10 bases lay in between. CDR3 bases: TGCGCCAGCAGGACCACAGGAAACACTGAAGCTTTCTTT. Protein sequence: CASRTTGNTEAFF.

This sequence joins TRBV4-1 and TRBJ2-2; possible D gene TRBD1, 6 bases. V lost 0 bases, J lost 4 bases, and 9 bases lay in between. Germline-derived CDR1 and CDR2 are MGHRA and YSYEKL. There are 15 residues in the CDR3. This CDR3 is CASSQDDRPTGELFF. CDR3 DNA sequence: TGCGCCAGCAGCCAAGACGACAGGCCCACCGGGGAGCTGTTTTTT.

The chain is built from TRBV5-1 and TRBJ1-2; TRBD1 agrees at 9 bases. The germline CDR1 and CDR2 sequences are SGHRS and YFSETQ. The CDR3 is 14 amino acids. The junction had 4 bases not matched to a gene; V was cut back by 3 bases and J by 4 bases. CDR3 protein: CASSSGTGPYGYTF. CDR3 bases: TGCGCCAGCAGCTCAGGGACAGGGCCCTATGGCTACACCTTC.

The chain carries TRBV7-9 and TRBJ2-7; TRBD2 aligns across 7 bases. Germline V gene data show CDR1 as SEHNR and CDR2 as FQNEAQ (reference sequence). With 1 base clipped from V and 5 bases from J, the junction kept 5 bases outside the gene matches. The CDR3 has 14 residues. In nucleotides, the CDR3 is TGTGCCAGCAGCTTAGAGGGAGGGCCCCACGAGCAGTACTTC. The encoded protein is CASSLEGGPHEQYF.

This clonotype was observed a few times. This sequence joins TRBV6-5 and TRBJ2-7, with D perhaps TRBD1 or TRBD2 (6 bases each). The CDR3 has 16 residues. V was clipped by 5 bases and J by 0 bases, with 17 bases between them. Germline loops: CDR1 MNHEY, CDR2 SVGAGI. The CDR3 DNA sequence: TGTGCCAGCAGTCGACTGGGGGGCGTAAGCTCCTACGAGCAGTACTTC. It yields the protein CASSRLGGVSSYEQYF.

This clonotype was picked up a small number of times. The chain uses TRBV6-5 and TRBJ2-7; 8 bases line up with TRBD1. This CDR3 contains 14 residues. The germline CDR1 and CDR2 sequences are MNHEY and SVGAGI. Trimming at V came to 6 bases and at J to 0 bases, leaving 4 bases not matched to a gene. In DNA form, the CDR3 reads TGTGCCAGCAGGCGACAGGGGCTCTCCTACGAGCAGTACTTC. This encodes CASRRQGLSYEQYF.

This clonotype was seen only a few times. The chain joins TRBV3-1 to TRBJ1-1; D might be TRBD1 (6 bases). Per the germline V gene, CDR1 is LGHDT and CDR2 is YNNKEL (reference sequence). With 5 bases removed from V and 0 bases from J, the gap between germline ends came to 10 bases. This CDR3 region has 14 residues. CDR3 in amino acids: CASSTGTLNTEAFF. The CDR3 bases are TGTGCCAGCAGCACCGGGACACTGAACACTGAAGCTTTCTTT.

Only a few counts were recorded for this clonotype. This chain joins TRBV6-2 or TRBV6-3 and TRBJ2-5; D remains unclear. Germline V CDR1 and CDR2: MNHEY, SVGEGT. The CDR3 runs to 14 residues. Between the trimmed V and J ends, which lost 4 bases and 1 base, there was a span of 10 bases. CDR3 in amino acids: CASSWSTTQETQYF. As DNA, the CDR3 is TGTGCCAGCAGTTGGTCGACAACCCAAGAGACCCAGTACTTC.

This chain connects TRBV4-1 to TRBJ2-7; D not certain. CDR1 MGHRA and CDR2 YSYEKL come from the germline V gene. The germline V and J ends were trimmed by 4 bases and 0 bases, with 7 bases remaining between them. The CDR3 covers 13 residues. CDR3 DNA: TGCGCCAGCAGCCCCGTTTTCTCCTACGAGCAGTACTTC. It yields the protein CASSPVFSYEQYF.

A few counts support this clonotype. This sequence joins TRBV20-1 and TRBJ1-1; possibly TRBD1 for D (5 bases). The CDR3 loop spans 15 amino acids. Germline-derived CDR1 and CDR2 are DFQATT and SNEGSKA (reference sequence). V dropped 6 bases and J dropped 1 base, with 18 bases sitting between them. The CDR3 is CSATPFGRGNTEAFF. CDR3 nucleotides: TGCAGTGCCACTCCATTCGGGAGGGGGAACACTGAAGCTTTCTTT.

This chain connects TRBV27 to TRBJ2-2; 10 bases map to TRBD2. Germline CDR1 MNHEY, CDR2 SMNVEV (reference sequence). V lost 5 bases and J lost 6; bases outside the gene matches: 6. The CDR3 is 15 residues long. CDR3 loop: CASSTPSGSAGELFF. The CDR3 coding sequence is TGTGCCAGCAGTACGCCTAGCGGGAGCGCCGGGGAGCTGTTTTTT.